The 8 T cell receptor beta chains listed next were all sequenced from one sample in a study of T cell changes during pregnancy in multiple sclerosis. The table came from immunoSEQ multiplex PCR; TCRdb's copy has only in-frame clones and leaves some out. The sample contains some 26,000 clones, about nine tenths of which appear only once. The sample consisted of CD4+ T cells from peripheral blood mononuclear cells, taken in the first trimester of pregnancy. The receptors were gathered from a female donor in good health, enrolled as a control in a pregnancy study.

The chain has TRBV2 and TRBJ1-2; 10 bases map to TRBD1. Germline V gives CDR1 SNHLY, CDR2 FYNNEI. Germline trimming cut 7 bases from V and 6 bases from J; bases unmatched to any gene: 5. The CDR3 is 13 residues long. CDR3 loop: CASTRTGGDGYTF. In DNA, the CDR3 is TGTGCCAGCACCCGGACAGGGGGAGATGGCTACACCTTC.

The chain combines TRBV7-3 with TRBJ1-1; TRBD1 is a possible D gene (6 bases). Trimming pared 0 bases from V and 4 bases from J, leaving 12 bases between. Looked up from germline, CDR1 is SGHTA and CDR2 is FQGTGA. CDR3 length: 15 amino acids. CDR3 nucleotides: TGTGCCAGCAGCTTAACGGGCTTCAGGGGCACTGAAGCTTTCTTT. Translated, it gives CASSLTGFRGTEAFF. The variable domain in full, completed from reference TRBV7-3 and TRBJ1-1, reads GAGVSQTPSNKVTEKGKYVELRCDPISGHTALYWYRQSLGQGPEFLIYFQGTGAADDSGLPNDRFFAVRPEGSVSTLKIQRTERGDSAVYLCASSLTGFRGTEAFFGQGTRLTVV.

In its sample, this clone is medium-sized. The chain recombines TRBV19 with TRBJ1-1, with 7 bases that match TRBD1. There are 16 residues in the CDR3. The V gene end was trimmed by 7 bases and the J gene end by 1 base; junction bases not matched to a gene: 12. Germline V gives CDR1 LNHDA, CDR2 SQIVND (reference sequence). DNA for the CDR3: TGTGCCAGTAATTCTCCCTCCCAGGGGGGGAACACTGAAGCTTTCTTT. Protein product: CASNSPSQGGNTEAFF. The whole variable domain, filled in from reference TRBV19 and TRBJ1-1, reads DGGITQSPKYLFRKEGQNVTLSCEQNLNHDAMYWYRQDPGQGLRLIYYSQIVNDFQKGDIAEGYSVSREKKESFPLTVTSAQKNPTAFYLCASNSPSQGGNTEAFFGQGTRLTVV.

The chain has TRBV5-1 and TRBJ2-1, with 9 bases lining up with TRBD2. V shed 4 bases and J 0 bases; nucleotides not matched to a gene: 2. The CDR3 length is 15 residues. Germline V gene data show CDR1 as SGHRS and CDR2 as YFSETQ. CDR3: CASSISGSSYNEQFF. The CDR3 bases are TGCGCCAGCAGCATTAGCGGGAGCTCCTACAATGAGCAGTTCTTC.

The chain combines TRBV4-2 with TRBJ2-6, with TRBD1 matching 10 bases. J gave up 0 bases and V 1 base, and 3 bases lay outside the gene matches. Germline CDR1 LGHNA, CDR2 YNFKEQ. This CDR3 is 18 amino acids long. DNA of the CDR3: TGTGCCAGCAGCCAAGTGGGGACAGGGGACTCTGGGGCCAACGTCCTGACTTTC. It is translated as CASSQVGTGDSGANVLTF.

The rearrangement joins TRBV2 to TRBJ2-5; D is possibly TRBD2 (5 bases). The germline V gene encodes CDR1 SNHLY and CDR2 FYNNEI. This CDR3 is 11 amino acids long. V shed 6 bases and J shed 9 bases, with 11 bases lying between them. CDR3 amino acids: CASRGLEAQYF. CDR3 nucleotide sequence: TGTGCCAGCAGAGGATTGGAGGCCCAGTACTTC.

Only a few counts were recorded for this clone. The chain uses TRBV19 and TRBJ2-3; 11 bases line up with TRBD2. Trimming removed 10 bases from V and 5 bases from J; junction bases left unmatched: 11. Per the germline V gene, CDR1 is LNHDA and CDR2 is SQIVND (reference sequence). The CDR3 runs 15 residues. The CDR3: CATQRLAGGQDTQYF. CDR3 coding DNA: TGTGCCACCCAGCGGCTAGCGGGAGGACAAGATACGCAGTATTTT. Full variable domain (rest looked up from reference TRBV19 and TRBJ2-3): DGGITQSPKYLFRKEGQNVTLSCEQNLNHDAMYWYRQDPGQGLRLIYYSQIVNDFQKGDIAEGYSVSREKKESFPLTVTSAQKNPTAFYLCATQRLAGGQDTQYFGPGTRLTVL.

This sequence joins TRBV7-8 and TRBJ2-3; TRBD2 agrees at 12 bases. The V gene's germline CDR1 is SGHVS and CDR2 FQNEAQ. The CDR3 loop spans 14 amino acids. The V and J ends lost 2 bases and 11 bases, in that order; junction bases with no gene match: 5. CDR3 coding DNA: TGTGCCAGCAGCTTAATACTAGCGGGAGGAAAGCAGTATTTT. Residues: CASSLILAGGKQYF.